This TCR beta chain was sequenced during a study of blood T cell repertoires in COVID-19. About the research overall: Both acute and convalescent COVID-19 samples were obtained from the United States, Italy and Spain. Sample material is recorded as cDNA or gDNA derived from T cells, B-cell-depleted T cells, or PBMCs.

Profiling relied on immunoSEQ multiplex PCR, and the TCRdb table lists in-frame clones only, not all of them. The profile shows 200,000 to 250,000 clones, around nine tenths of them singletons. V was clipped by 4 bases and J by 9 bases; unmatched bases: 13. The CDR3 is 15 residues long. CDR1 is SGHNT, CDR2 YYREEE, per germline (reference sequence). Enrollment of patients from Seattle took place during active infection, with longitudinal follow-up. This chain joins TRBV5-4 and TRBJ1-3; 7 bases match TRBD1. Material for sequencing was peripheral blood. The TCR comes from a man aged 55 to 70 with COVID-19, enrolled during active disease. The CDR3 protein is CASSPGTESSSTIYF. CDR3 nucleotides: TGTGCCAGCAGCCCCGGGACAGAGTCGTCGTCCACCATATATTTT.